Included here is one T cell receptor beta chain sequence, with context. Its antigen is not identified. The PCR used 60 Vbeta and 13 Jbeta primers. The table came from immunoSEQ multiplex PCR; TCRdb's copy has only in-frame clones and leaves some out. The sample records approximately 140,000 clones, around 78% being singletons. CDR1 is GTSNPN and CDR2 is SVGIG in the germline V gene (reference sequence). V lost 5 bases and J lost 5; bases outside the gene matches: 6. The CDR3 contains 15 residues. The record originates from a study of cytomegalovirus exposure and HLA in healthy donors. Study-wide results and caveats: The records held CMV serostatus as the only immune exposure information. Generally TCR sequences proved uncommon, though certain public TCRs appeared in numerous donors. A later analysis linked a missense DCLRE1C variant to TCR beta V- and J-gene trimming.

The V call is TRBV30, the J call TRBJ2-3; the match to TRBD2 covers 14 bases. The sequenced material came from PBMCs. The TCR was taken from a woman between 40 and 55 years old in good health and CMV-seropositive. The chain's CDR3 is CAWGGLAGVLDTQYF. CDR3 DNA: TGTGCCTGGGGGGGACTAGCGGGAGTTTTAGATACGCAGTATTTT.